The rows below give T cell receptor beta chains drawn from one sample of a study of blood T cells in healthy people across ages. From the 5' RACE reads, TCRdb called clonotypes with MiXCR, one entry per CDR3 protein. The table shows around 1,000,000 distinct CDR3 sequences, with approximately 25% occurring only once. The data also belong to a second study, concerning T cells of mothers and their children.

Sequenced input: blood. These receptors were obtained from a girl aged 2-9 years in good health. The CDR3 runs from the conserved cysteine through the conserved F or W. A D gene is named only where the DNA matches it firmly. Clone sizes are given selectively: once, few, many, or a class where the clone is expanded.

j_call clone_size d_call v_call cdr3_aa cdr3_nt
TRBJ1-6 many . TRBV9 CASSGGGTSPLHF TGTGCCAGCAGCGGCGGTGGGACTTCACCCCTCCACTTT
TRBJ1-2 . . TRBV7-2 CASGIDRPDGYTF TGTGCCAGCGGAATCGACAGACCCGATGGCTACACCTTC
TRBJ2-5 . TRBD1 TRBV7-2 CASSFRGLQTQYF TGTGCCAGCAGCTTCAGGGGGCTGCAGACCCAGTACTTC
TRBJ2-7 few TRBD1 TRBV5-1 CASSGRDSTFEQYF TGCGCCAGCAGCGGACGGGACAGCACTTTCGAGCAGTACTTC
TRBJ1-2 . . TRBV3-1 CASSQDRIANYGYTF TGTGCCAGCAGCCAAGACAGGATTGCTAACTATGGCTACACCTTC
TRBJ2-5 . . TRBV28 CASGVGMEETQYF TGTGCCAGCGGCGTAGGGATGGAAGAGACCCAGTACTTC
TRBJ1-1 few TRBD1 TRBV9 CASSGTGENLNTEAFF TGTGCCAGCAGCGGGACAGGGGAAAATTTGAACACTGAAGCTTTCTTT
TRBJ1-4 . . TRBV7-2 CASSLTQGEKLFF TGTGCCAGCAGCTTGACCCAGGGTGAGAAACTGTTTTTT
TRBJ2-1 . . TRBV12-5 CASGSPGDSYNEQFF TGTGCTAGTGGTTCCCCGGGGGACTCCTACAATGAGCAGTTCTTC
TRBJ2-3 few TRBD2 TRBV11-2 CASSQTSGGLRDTQYF TGTGCCAGCAGCCAAACTAGCGGGGGGCTACGGGATACGCAGTATTTT
TRBJ2-5 once TRBD2 TRBV20-1 CSVRPRTSGEFF TGCAGTGTTCGCCCACGGACTAGCGGGGAGTTCTTC
TRBJ2-1 few . TRBV7-3 CASSWGWGDYNEQFF TGTGCCAGCAGCTGGGGGTGGGGAGACTACAATGAGCAGTTCTTC
TRBJ2-2 few . TRBV27 CASTLGGNTGELFF TGTGCCAGCACCCTAGGGGGGAATACCGGGGAGCTGTTTTTT
TRBJ2-7 few TRBD1 TRBV2 CASSAGQGGWYEQYF TGTGCCAGCAGCGCCGGACAGGGGGGGTGGTACGAGCAGTACTTC
TRBJ1-2 . . TRBV20-1 CSAEGGRRTNYGYTF TGCAGTGCTGAGGGAGGACGGCGGACTAACTATGGCTACACCTTC
TRBJ1-4 . . TRBV27 CASSDQTNEKLFF TGTGCCAGCAGTGACCAGACTAATGAAAAACTGTTTTTT
TRBJ2-5 . TRBD2 TRBV7-2 CASSPRPGTSGVETQYF TGTGCCAGCAGCCCCCGTCCCGGGACTAGCGGGGTGGAGACCCAGTACTTC
TRBJ2-7 few . TRBV20-1 CSARGGSHYEQYF TGCAGTGCTAGAGGTGGTAGCCACTACGAGCAGTACTTC
TRBJ2-6 . . TRBV28 CASMHPLGRGLSGANVLTF TGTGCCAGCATGCATCCTCTGGGGAGGGGGCTGTCTGGGGCCAACGTCCTGACTTTC
TRBJ2-3 . . TRBV12-5 CASGLVLSDTQYF TGTGCTAGTGGTTTGGTACTCTCGGATACGCAGTATTTT
TRBJ2-7 . . TRBV7-9 CASSLGPGISYEQYF TGTGCCAGCAGCTTAGGTCCAGGGATCTCCTACGAGCAGTACTTC
TRBJ2-1 . TRBD1 TRBV12-3/TRBV12-4 CASRQYRGHNEQFF TGTGCCAGCAGACAATACAGGGGGCACAATGAGCAGTTCTTC
TRBJ1-2 . TRBD1 TRBV7-2 CASSSEVGNRGGYTF TGTGCCAGCAGCTCTGAGGTTGGAAACAGGGGTGGCTACACCTTC
TRBJ2-7 . TRBD2 TRBV6-1 CASSQIPGLAGGSSYEQYF TGTGCCAGCAGTCAAATCCCGGGACTAGCGGGAGGGAGCTCCTACGAGCAGTACTTC
TRBJ2-1 . . TRBV3-1 CASSQDAGGFYNEQFF TGTGCCAGCAGCCAAGATGCCGGGGGTTTTTACAATGAGCAGTTCTTC
TRBJ1-1 . TRBD1 TRBV12-3/TRBV12-4 CASSQHPGQGAQSKDTEAFF TGTGCCAGCAGTCAGCATCCGGGACAGGGGGCGCAAAGTAAAGACACTGAAGCTTTCTTT
TRBJ2-7 few . TRBV27 CASSPRDGPSYEQYF TGTGCCAGCAGTCCCCGGGACGGACCTTCCTACGAGCAGTACTTC
TRBJ1-5 few . TRBV11-2 CASSLGTGWVQPQHF TGTGCCAGCAGCTTAGGAACAGGGTGGGTCCAGCCCCAGCATTTT
TRBJ2-3 few TRBD1 TRBV3-1 CASSQVRAFGTGMTNTQYF TGTGCCAGCAGCCAAGTTAGGGCTTTCGGGACAGGGATGACAAATACGCAGTATTTT
TRBJ2-5 . . TRBV28 CASSPLRGEGTQYF TGTGCCAGCAGTCCCCTCAGGGGGGAAGGGACCCAGTACTTC
TRBJ1-1 . . TRBV5-5 CASSFEPRPKVEAFF TGTGCCAGCAGCTTCGAACCCAGGCCGAAGGTTGAAGCTTTCTTT
TRBJ1-6 . . TRBV11-2 CASSFNTGRSPLHF TGTGCCAGCAGCTTTAATACAGGGAGATCACCCCTCCACTTT
TRBJ2-3 . TRBD2 TRBV29-1 CSFSGTSITDTQYF TGCAGCTTCTCCGGGACTAGTATTACAGATACGCAGTATTTT